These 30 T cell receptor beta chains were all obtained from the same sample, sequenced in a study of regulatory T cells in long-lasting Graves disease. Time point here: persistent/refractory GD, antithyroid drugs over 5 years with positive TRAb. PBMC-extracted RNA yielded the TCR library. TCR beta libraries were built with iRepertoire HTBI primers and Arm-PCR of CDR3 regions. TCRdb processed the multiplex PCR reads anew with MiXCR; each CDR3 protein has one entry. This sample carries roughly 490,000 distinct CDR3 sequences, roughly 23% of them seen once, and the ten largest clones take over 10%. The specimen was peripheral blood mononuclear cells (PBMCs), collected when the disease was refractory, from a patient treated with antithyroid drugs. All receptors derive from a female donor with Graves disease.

CDR3 nucleotides: TGTGCCAGCTCATACCGGGCTGAGGGCGAAAAACTGTTTTTT. This sequence encodes CASSYRAEGEKLFF. The chain couples TRBV18 to TRBJ1-4; unclear D gene. Germline CDR1 reads KGHSH; CDR2 reads LQKENI. V was shortened by 5 bases and J by 8 bases, with 15 bases between the two germline ends. The CDR3 has 14 residues.

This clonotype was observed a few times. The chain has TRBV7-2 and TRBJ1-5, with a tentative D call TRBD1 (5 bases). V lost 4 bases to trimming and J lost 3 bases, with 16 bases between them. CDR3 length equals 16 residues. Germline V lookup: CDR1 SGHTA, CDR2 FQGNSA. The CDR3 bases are TGTGCCAGCAGCTCCTTTTCAGGGACGAACAATCAGCCCCAGCATTTT. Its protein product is CASSSFSGTNNQPQHF.

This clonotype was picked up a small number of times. DNA of the CDR3: TGTGCCAGCAGCTCCAGGACAGGGGCATTAGGGGAGCAGTACTTC. This sequence encodes CASSSRTGALGEQYF. The rearrangement joins TRBV5-4 to TRBJ2-7; 9 positions agree with TRBD1. CDR3 length: 15 amino acids. V was clipped by 3 bases and J by 7 bases; unmatched bases: 11. Germline CDR1 SGHNT, CDR2 YYREEE (reference sequence).

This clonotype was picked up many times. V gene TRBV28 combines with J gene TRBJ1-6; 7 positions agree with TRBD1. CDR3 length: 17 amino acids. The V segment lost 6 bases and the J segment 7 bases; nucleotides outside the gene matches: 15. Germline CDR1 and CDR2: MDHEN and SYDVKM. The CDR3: CASRDGDRELPNSPLHF. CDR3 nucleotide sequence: TGTGCCAGCAGGGACGGTGACAGGGAATTACCGAATTCACCCCTCCACTTT.

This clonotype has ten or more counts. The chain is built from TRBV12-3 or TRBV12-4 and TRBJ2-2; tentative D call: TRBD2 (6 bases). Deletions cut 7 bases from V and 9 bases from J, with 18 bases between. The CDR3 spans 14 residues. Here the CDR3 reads CASNHLGGSRELFF. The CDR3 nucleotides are TGTGCCAGCAACCACCTCGGGGGTTCGCGGGAGCTGTTTTTT.

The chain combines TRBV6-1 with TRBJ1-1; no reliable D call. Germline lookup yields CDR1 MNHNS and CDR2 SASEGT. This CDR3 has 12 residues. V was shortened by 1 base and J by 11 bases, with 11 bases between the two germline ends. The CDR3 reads CASSEEVEGAFF. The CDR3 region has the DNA TGTGCCAGCAGTGAAGAGGTGGAAGGCGCTTTCTTT.

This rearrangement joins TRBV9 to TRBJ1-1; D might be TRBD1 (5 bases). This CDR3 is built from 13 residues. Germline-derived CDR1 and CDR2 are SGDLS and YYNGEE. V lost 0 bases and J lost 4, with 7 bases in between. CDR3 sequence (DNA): TGTGCCAGCAGCGTAGGGGGGAGCACTGAAGCTTTCTTT. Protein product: CASSVGGSTEAFF.

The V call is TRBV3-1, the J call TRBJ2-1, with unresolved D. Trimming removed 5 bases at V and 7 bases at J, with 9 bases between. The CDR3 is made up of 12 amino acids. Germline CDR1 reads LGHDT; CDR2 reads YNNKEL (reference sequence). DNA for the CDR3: TGTGCCAGCAGCTTTTTAGTTAATGAGCAGTTCTTC. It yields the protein CASSFLVNEQFF.

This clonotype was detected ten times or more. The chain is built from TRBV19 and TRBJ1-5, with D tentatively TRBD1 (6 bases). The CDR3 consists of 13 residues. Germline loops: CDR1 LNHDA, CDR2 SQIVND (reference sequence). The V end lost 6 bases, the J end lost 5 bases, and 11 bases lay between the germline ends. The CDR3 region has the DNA TGTGCCAGTAGCAGCTCAGGGGATCAGCCCCAGCATTTT. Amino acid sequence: CASSSSGDQPQHF.

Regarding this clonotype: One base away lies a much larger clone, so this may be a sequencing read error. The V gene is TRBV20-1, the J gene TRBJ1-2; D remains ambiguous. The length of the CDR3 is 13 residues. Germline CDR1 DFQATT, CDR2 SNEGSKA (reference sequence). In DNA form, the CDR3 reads TGCAGTGCTAGAGATCTGGGGTACTATGGCTACGCCTTC. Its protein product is CSARDLGYYGYAF.

CDR3 in DNA: TGTGCCAGCAGCTCTCGACAGGGATCGGCCTACGAGCAGTACTTC. It encodes CASSSRQGSAYEQYF. V is TRBV3-1 and J is TRBJ2-7; 7 bases are a match to TRBD1. Germline loops: CDR1 LGHDT, CDR2 YNNKEL (reference sequence). The ends lost 5 bases at V and 2 bases at J; junction bases unmatched: 9. The CDR3 is 15 residues long.

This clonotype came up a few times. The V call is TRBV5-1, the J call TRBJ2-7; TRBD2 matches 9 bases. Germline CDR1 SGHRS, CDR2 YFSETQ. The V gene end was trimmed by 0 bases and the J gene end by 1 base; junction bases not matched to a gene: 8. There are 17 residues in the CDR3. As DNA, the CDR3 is TGCGCCAGCAGCTTGGATTTTAGCGGGGGCCCATCCTACGAGCAGTACTTC. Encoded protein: CASSLDFSGGPSYEQYF.

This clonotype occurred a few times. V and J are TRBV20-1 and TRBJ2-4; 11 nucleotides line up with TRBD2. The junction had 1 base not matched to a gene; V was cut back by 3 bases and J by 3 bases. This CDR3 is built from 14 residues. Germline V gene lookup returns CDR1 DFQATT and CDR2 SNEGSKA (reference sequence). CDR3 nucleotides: TGCAGTGCTAGGACTAGCGGGAACAAAAACATTCAGTACTTC. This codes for CSARTSGNKNIQYF.

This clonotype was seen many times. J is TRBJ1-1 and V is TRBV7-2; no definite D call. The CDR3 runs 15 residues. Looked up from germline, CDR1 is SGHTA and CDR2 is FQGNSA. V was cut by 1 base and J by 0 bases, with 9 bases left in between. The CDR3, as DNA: TGTGCCAGCAGCTTAGGACGCCTTTTGAACACTGAAGCTTTCTTT. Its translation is CASSLGRLLNTEAFF.

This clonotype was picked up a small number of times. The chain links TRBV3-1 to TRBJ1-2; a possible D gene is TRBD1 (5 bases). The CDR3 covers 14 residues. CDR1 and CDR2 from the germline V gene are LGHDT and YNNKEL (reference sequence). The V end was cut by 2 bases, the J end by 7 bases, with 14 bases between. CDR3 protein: CASSQRAGSGGYTF. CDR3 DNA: TGTGCCAGCAGCCAAAGGGCAGGGAGTGGTGGCTACACCTTC.

This chain's CDR3 is CASSYGEGAGNTIYF. The CDR3, as DNA: TGTGCCAGCAGTTACGGTGAAGGGGCTGGAAACACCATATATTTT. The V call is TRBV6-9, the J call TRBJ1-3; TRBD1 might be the D (5 bases). V was cut by 3 bases and J by 2 bases, with 11 bases left in between. The CDR3 is 15 residues long. Germline V gene lookup returns CDR1 MNHGY and CDR2 SVAAGI.

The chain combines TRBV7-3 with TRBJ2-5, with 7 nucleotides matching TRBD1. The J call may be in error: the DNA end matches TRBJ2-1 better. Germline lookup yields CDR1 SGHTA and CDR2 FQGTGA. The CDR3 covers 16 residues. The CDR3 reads CASSPTAGTAYNEQFF. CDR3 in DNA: TGTGCCAGCAGCCCCACTGCCGGGACAGCTTACAATGAGCAGTTCTTC.

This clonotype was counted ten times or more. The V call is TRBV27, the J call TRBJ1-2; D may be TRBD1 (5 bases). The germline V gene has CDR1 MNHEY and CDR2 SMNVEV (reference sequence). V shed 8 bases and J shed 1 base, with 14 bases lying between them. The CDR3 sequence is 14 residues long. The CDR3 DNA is TGTGCCAGCTCCCATGGGGGTTTTAACTATGGCTACACCTTC. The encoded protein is CASSHGGFNYGYTF.

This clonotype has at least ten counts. CDR3 in amino acids: CASSGGQEEGYTF. The CDR3 coding sequence is TGCGCCAGCAGCGGGGGACAGGAAGAGGGCTACACCTTC. The chain combines TRBV5-1 with TRBJ1-2; TRBD1 matches at 8 bases. Germline-derived CDR1 and CDR2 are SGHRS and YFSETQ. V was pared by 4 bases and J by 8 bases, with 7 bases of the junction left unmatched. The CDR3 runs to 13 residues.

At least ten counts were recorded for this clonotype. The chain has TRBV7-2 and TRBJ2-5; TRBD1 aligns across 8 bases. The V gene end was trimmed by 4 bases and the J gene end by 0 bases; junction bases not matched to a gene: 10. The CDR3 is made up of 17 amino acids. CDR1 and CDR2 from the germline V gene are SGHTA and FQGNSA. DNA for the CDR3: TGTGCCAGCAGCTCCCCGGACAGGGATCCGTACCAAGAGACCCAGTACTTC. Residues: CASSSPDRDPYQETQYF.

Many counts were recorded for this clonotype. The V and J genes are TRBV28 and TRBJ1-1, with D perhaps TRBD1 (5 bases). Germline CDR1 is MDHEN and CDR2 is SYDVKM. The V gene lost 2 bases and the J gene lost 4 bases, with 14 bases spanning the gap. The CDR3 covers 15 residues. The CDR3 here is CASSLPGPPFTEAFF. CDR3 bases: TGTGCCAGCAGTTTACCGGGACCGCCTTTCACTGAAGCTTTCTTT.

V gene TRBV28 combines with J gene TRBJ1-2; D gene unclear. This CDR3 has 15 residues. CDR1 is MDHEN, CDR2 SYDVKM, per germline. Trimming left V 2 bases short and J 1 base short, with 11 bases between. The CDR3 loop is CASSLRSEVNYGYTF. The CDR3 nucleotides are TGTGCCAGCAGTTTAAGGTCGGAGGTTAACTATGGCTACACCTTC.

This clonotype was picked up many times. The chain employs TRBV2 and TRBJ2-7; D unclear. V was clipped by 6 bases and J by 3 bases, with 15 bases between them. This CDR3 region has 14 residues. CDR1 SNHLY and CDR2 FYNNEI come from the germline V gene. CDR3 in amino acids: CASRPTMVGYEQYF. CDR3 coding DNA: TGTGCCAGCAGACCCACTATGGTAGGCTACGAGCAGTACTTC. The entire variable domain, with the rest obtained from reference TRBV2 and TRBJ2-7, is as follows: EPEVTQTPSHQVTQMGQEVILRCVPISNHLYFYWYRQILGQKVEFLVSFYNNEISEKSEIFDDQFSVERPDGSNFTLKIRSTKLEDSAMYFCASRPTMVGYEQYFGPGTRLTVT.

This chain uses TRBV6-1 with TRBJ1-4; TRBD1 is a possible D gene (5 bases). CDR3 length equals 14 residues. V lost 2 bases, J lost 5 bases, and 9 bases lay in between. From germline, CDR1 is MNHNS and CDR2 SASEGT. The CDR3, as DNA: TGTGCCAGCAGTGAACTTGGGGGGAATGAAAAACTGTTTTTT. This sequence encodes CASSELGGNEKLFF.

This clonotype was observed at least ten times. The chain's CDR3 is CASSGASEKLFF. The DNA for the CDR3 is TGTGCCAGCAGTGGGGCCTCGGAAAAACTGTTTTTT. The V and J genes are TRBV12-3 or TRBV12-4 and TRBJ1-4; a possible D gene is TRBD1 (5 bases). The CDR3 extends over 12 amino acids. V was pared by 5 bases and J by 8 bases, with 9 bases between.

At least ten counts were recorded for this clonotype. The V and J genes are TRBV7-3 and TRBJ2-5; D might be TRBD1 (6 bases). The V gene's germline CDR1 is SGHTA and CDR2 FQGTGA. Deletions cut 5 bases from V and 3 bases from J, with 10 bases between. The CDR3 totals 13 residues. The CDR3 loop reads CASSVAGEETQYF. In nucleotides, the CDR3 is TGTGCCAGCAGCGTAGCAGGGGAAGAGACCCAGTACTTC.

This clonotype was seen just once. The CDR3, as DNA: TGTGCCAGCAGCCGCCCCACGGTAAGCGGGGTCTCCTACGAGCAGTACTTC. Its translation: CASSRPTVSGVSYEQYF. This chain joins TRBV4-2 and TRBJ2-7, with 7 bases lining up with TRBD2. Germline CDR1 LGHNA, CDR2 YNFKEQ. Trimming removed 4 bases from V and 0 bases from J; junction bases left unmatched: 12. The CDR3 runs 17 residues.

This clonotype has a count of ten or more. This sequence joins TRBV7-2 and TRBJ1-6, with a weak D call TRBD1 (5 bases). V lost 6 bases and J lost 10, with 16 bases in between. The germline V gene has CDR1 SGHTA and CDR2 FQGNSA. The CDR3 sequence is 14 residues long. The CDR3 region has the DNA TGTGCCAGCAGGGCCCACTCGGGGGGGTCACCCCTCCACTTT. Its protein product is CASRAHSGGSPLHF.

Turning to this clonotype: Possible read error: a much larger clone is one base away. The CDR3 region is CAGSRQGTMTEQYF. In DNA, the CDR3 is TGTGCCGGCAGCAGACAGGGAACCATGACAGAGCAGTACTTC. V usage is TRBV3-1 and J usage is TRBJ2-7, with 7 bases lining up with TRBD1. This CDR3 spans 14 amino acids. Germline values: CDR1 LGHDT, CDR2 YNNKEL (reference sequence).

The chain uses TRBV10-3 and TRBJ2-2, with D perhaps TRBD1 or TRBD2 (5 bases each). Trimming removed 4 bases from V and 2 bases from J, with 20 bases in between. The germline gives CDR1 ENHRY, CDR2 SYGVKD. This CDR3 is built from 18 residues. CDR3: CAISGFGKGQGNTGELFF. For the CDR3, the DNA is TGTGCCATCAGTGGCTTCGGGAAGGGGCAAGGAAACACCGGGGAGCTGTTTTTT.